This T cell receptor beta chain was recovered during a study of T cell repertoires in cytomegalovirus infection. Study context: A matching HLA type, together with CMV infection, was signaled by public TCR beta signatures. General study findings and limits: HLA-C-restricted TCR beta clonotypes specific for CMV led the ex vivo response. Summed public TCR beta family frequency identified CMV carriers bearing the relevant HLA.

TCRdb analysed the reads with MiXCR anew, one entry per CDR3 protein. Of around 490,000 distinct CDR3 sequences listed, about 30% are singletons. CDR1 is SGHTA and CDR2 is FQGNSA in the germline V gene. This CDR3 spans 16 amino acids. Trimming cost V 1 base and J 6 bases, with 13 bases left between them. With respect to this clonotype: Its antigen remains unidentified.

This chain joins TRBV7-2 and TRBJ1-6; D unresolved. The TCR was taken from a human donor in good health (CMV status not recorded). Some clones in this sample may be carry-over from other donors' samples. The sample comprised PBMCs. The CDR3 here is CASSLEVPASNSPLHF. The CDR3 DNA is TGTGCCAGCAGCTTAGAAGTCCCCGCGAGTAATTCACCCCTCCACTTT.